Listed here are 24 T cell receptor beta chains from one sample, sequenced in a study of CXCR3-negative and CXCR3-positive naive CD8 T cells. The TRB libraries of cDNA were built by UMI-labeled 5' RACE. For each CDR3 protein, TCRdb gives one entry from its re-call of the 5' RACE reads, without DNA. Its listing shows approximately 56,000 distinct CDR3 sequences. The sample consisted of naive CXCR3- CD8+ T cells from blood. The sample's subset: CD45RO-CCR7+CD27+CD95- naive CD8+ T cells lacking CXCR3 (TNR3-). The receptors shown here come from a human donor in good health. Some clones in this sample may be carry-over from other donors' samples.

The CDR3 reads CATSDSVGQSYNEQFF. V and J are TRBV24-1 and TRBJ2-1; absent DNA, TCRdb's TRBD1 call cannot be checked. The V gene's germline CDR1 is KGHDR and CDR2 SFDVKD. The length of the CDR3 is 16 residues.

V and J are TRBV19 and TRBJ2-7; there is no DNA to check the TCRdb D call of TRBD1. The CDR3 length is 15 residues. The germline V gene has CDR1 LNHDA and CDR2 SQIVND (reference sequence). CDR3 amino acids: CASRSRGRLRDEQYF.

V and J are TRBV29-1 and TRBJ2-3. Germline CDR1 and CDR2: SQVTM and ANQGSEA. The CDR3 contains 11 residues. CDR3 amino acids: CSVVQDGMQYF.

This rearrangement joins TRBV29-1 to TRBJ2-1; the TCRdb call, TRBD1, lacks DNA for checking. This CDR3 comprises 17 residues. Germline CDR1 SQVTM, CDR2 ANQGSEA. CDR3 region: CSVEGVITGYPYNEQFF.

V and J are TRBV28 and TRBJ2-7; the TRBD1 assignment by TCRdb is unverifiable without DNA. Germline V gene lookup returns CDR1 MDHEN and CDR2 SYDVKM. The CDR3 spans 13 residues. CDR3 residues: CASSFVPRGEQYF. The entire variable domain, with the rest obtained from reference TRBV28 and TRBJ2-7, is as follows: DVKVTQSSRYLVKRTGEKVFLECVQDMDHENMFWYRQDPGLGLRLIYFSYDVKMKEKGDIPEGYSVSREKKERFSLILESASTNQTSMYLCASSFVPRGEQYFGPGTRLTVT.

The chain combines TRBV6-4 with TRBJ2-1; TCRdb lists TRBD2, though no DNA is available to test this call. This CDR3 contains 15 residues. CDR1 is MRHNA and CDR2 is SNTAGT in the germline V gene. The CDR3 here is CASSDQGGGANEQFF.

This chain uses TRBV29-1 with TRBJ1-1. Germline V gene lookup returns CDR1 SQVTM and CDR2 ANQGSEA. CDR3 length: 11 amino acids. CDR3 protein: CSLDDGAEAFF.

This chain joins TRBV13 and TRBJ1-2; TCRdb's D gene call, TRBD1, goes unchecked for lack of DNA. The CDR3 is 14 residues long. The germline gives CDR1 PRHDT, CDR2 FYEKMQ (reference sequence). The CDR3 loop is CASSQTGEGYGYTF.

The chain has TRBV10-3 and TRBJ2-2. Germline V gene sequence: CDR1 ENHRY, CDR2 SYGVKD. This CDR3 has 13 amino acids. The CDR3 sequence is CAISTANTGELFF.

V and J are TRBV12-3 or TRBV12-4 and TRBJ2-5; absent DNA, TCRdb's TRBD1 call cannot be checked. The CDR3 runs to 13 residues. The CDR3 loop is CASSLTGEETQYF.

The CDR3 sequence: CASSQTGEDTEAFF. The V call is TRBV6-4, the J call TRBJ1-1. The CDR3 is 14 residues long. Germline V gene data show CDR1 as MRHNA and CDR2 as SNTAGT.

J is TRBJ1-5 and V is TRBV12-3 or TRBV12-4. This CDR3 contains 14 residues. The CDR3 here is CASTTDGDNQPQHF.

The CDR3 protein is CASSLASPYEQYF. This chain links TRBV5-4 with TRBJ2-7. Germline V gene lookup returns CDR1 SGHNT and CDR2 YYREEE (reference sequence). The CDR3 totals 13 residues.

The chain employs TRBV4-2 and TRBJ1-3; TCRdb picks TRBD1, but there is no DNA to check that call. The CDR3 length is 20 residues. CDR1 LGHNA and CDR2 YNFKEQ come from the germline V gene. CDR3 sequence reads: CASSQGALRQTPSSGNTIYF.

This chain connects TRBV7-6 to TRBJ1-2. CDR1 and CDR2 from the germline V gene are SGHVS and FNYEAQ. The CDR3 contains 14 residues. The CDR3 sequence is CASSHIGTSSGYTF.

CDR3 in amino acids: CSAPTSGRYGSKNIQYF. The gene calls are TRBV20-1 and TRBJ2-4; without DNA, the TCRdb call of TRBD2 cannot be checked. The germline CDR1 and CDR2 sequences are DFQATT and SNEGSKA (reference sequence). The CDR3 runs 17 residues.

This chain uses TRBV18 with TRBJ2-7. There are 14 residues in the CDR3. Germline V CDR1 and CDR2: KGHSH, LQKENI. The CDR3 is CASSPPSTPYEQYF.

This chain joins TRBV5-1 and TRBJ1-5. The germline CDR1 and CDR2 sequences are SGHRS and YFSETQ. The CDR3 has 15 residues. CDR3 amino acids: CASSHGSAGDQPQHF. The whole variable domain, filled in from reference TRBV5-1 and TRBJ1-5, reads KAGVTQTPRYLIKTRGQQVTLSCSPISGHRSVSWYQQTPGQGLQFLFEYFSETQRNKGNFPGRFSGRQFSNSRSEMNVSTLELGDSALYLCASSHGSAGDQPQHFGDGTRLSIL.

The chain joins TRBV6-4 to TRBJ2-1; TCRdb reports TRBD2, a call that lacks DNA to check it against. The length of the CDR3 is 13 residues. Germline V gene sequence: CDR1 MRHNA, CDR2 SNTAGT. The CDR3 protein is CASSGGAYNEQFF.

The gene calls are TRBV14 and TRBJ2-1; the D gene TCRdb calls, TRBD1, cannot be checked with no DNA. The CDR3 extends over 17 amino acids. Germline V gene sequence: CDR1 SGHDN, CDR2 FVKESK. The CDR3 sequence: CASSQVPDLASYNEQFF.

This rearrangement joins TRBV6-4 to TRBJ2-6; TCRdb proposes TRBD1, but this gene call is untestable without DNA. The CDR3 loop spans 14 amino acids. The V gene's germline CDR1 is MRHNA and CDR2 SNTAGT. The CDR3 region is CASSPGTGANVLTF.

The chain combines TRBV9 with TRBJ2-2; TCRdb picks TRBD1, but there is no DNA to check that call. The CDR3 sequence is 15 residues long. Looked up from germline, CDR1 is SGDLS and CDR2 is YYNGEE. The chain's CDR3 is CASSDQQGNTGELFF.

Here the CDR3 reads CATSISGISYEQYF. The rearrangement links TRBV6-5 to TRBJ2-7; checking the TCRdb D call of TRBD2 is not possible without DNA. This CDR3 has 14 amino acids. Looked up from germline, CDR1 is MNHEY and CDR2 is SVGAGI.

V gene TRBV29-1 combines with J gene TRBJ2-2; TCRdb's D gene call, TRBD2, goes unchecked for lack of DNA. The CDR3 is made up of 14 amino acids. CDR1 is SQVTM and CDR2 is ANQGSEA in the germline V gene. The chain's CDR3 is CSGVLAAAGGQLFF.